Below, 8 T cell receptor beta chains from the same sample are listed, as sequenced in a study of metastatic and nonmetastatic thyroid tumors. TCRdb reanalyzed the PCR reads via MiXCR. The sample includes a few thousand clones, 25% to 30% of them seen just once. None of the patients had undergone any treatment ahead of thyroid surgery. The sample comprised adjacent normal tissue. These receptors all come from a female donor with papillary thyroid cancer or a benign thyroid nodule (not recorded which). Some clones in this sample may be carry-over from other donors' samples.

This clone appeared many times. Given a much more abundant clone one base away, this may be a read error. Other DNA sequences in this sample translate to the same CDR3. The CDR3: CASTPASMGTDTQYF. CDR3 DNA sequence: TGTGCCAGTACCCCCGCCAGTATGGGGACGGATACGCAGTATTTT. The chain joins TRBV28 to TRBJ2-3; TRBD1 or TRBD2 may be the D gene (5 bases each). Germline lookup yields CDR1 MDHEN and CDR2 SYDVKM. The CDR3 runs to 15 residues. Trimming removed 9 bases at V and 6 bases at J, with 22 bases between.

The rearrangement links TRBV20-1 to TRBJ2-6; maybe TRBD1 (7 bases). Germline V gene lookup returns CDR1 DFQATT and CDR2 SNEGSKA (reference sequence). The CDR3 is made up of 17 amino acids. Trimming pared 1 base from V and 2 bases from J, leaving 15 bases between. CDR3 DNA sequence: TGCAGTGCTAGAGCCACCGACAGGGAGGCTGGGGCCAACGTCCTGACTTTC. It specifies CSARATDREAGANVLTF.

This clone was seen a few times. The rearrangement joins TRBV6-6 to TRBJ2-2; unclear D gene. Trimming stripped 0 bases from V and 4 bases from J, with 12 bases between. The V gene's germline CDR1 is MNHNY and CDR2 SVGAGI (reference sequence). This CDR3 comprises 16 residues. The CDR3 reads CASSYSTEESTGELFF. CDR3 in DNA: TGTGCCAGCAGTTACTCGACTGAGGAGAGCACCGGGGAGCTGTTTTTT.

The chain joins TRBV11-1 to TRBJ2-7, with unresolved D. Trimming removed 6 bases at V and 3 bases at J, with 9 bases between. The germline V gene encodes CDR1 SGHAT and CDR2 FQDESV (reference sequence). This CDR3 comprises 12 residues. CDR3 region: CASSLTNYEQYF. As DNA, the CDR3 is TGTGCCAGCAGTCTTACCAACTACGAGCAGTACTTC.

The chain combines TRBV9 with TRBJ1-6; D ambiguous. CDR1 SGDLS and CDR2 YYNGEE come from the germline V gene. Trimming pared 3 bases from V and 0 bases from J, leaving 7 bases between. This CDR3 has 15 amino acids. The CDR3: CASSAESSYNSPLHF. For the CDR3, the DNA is TGTGCCAGCAGCGCTGAGAGCTCCTATAATTCACCCCTCCACTTT. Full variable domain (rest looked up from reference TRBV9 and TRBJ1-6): DSGVTQTPKHLITATGQRVTLRCSPRSGDLSVYWYQQSLDQGLQFLIQYYNGEERAKGNILERFSAQQFPDLHSELNLSSLELGDSALYFCASSAESSYNSPLHFGNGTRLTVT.

CDR3: CASSLDPGTGELFF. The CDR3 DNA reads TGTGCCAGCAGCTTAGACCCTGGGACAGGGGAGCTGTTTTTT. This sequence joins TRBV11-2 and TRBJ2-2; the D gene is possibly TRBD1 (6 bases). CDR1 and CDR2 (germline): SGHAT, FQNNGV. V lost 0 bases and J 8 bases, leaving 10 bases between the germline ends. CDR3 size: 14 residues. Full variable domain (missing parts from reference TRBV11-2 and TRBJ2-2): EAGVAQSPRYKIIEKRQSVAFWCNPISGHATLYWYQQILGQGPKLLIQFQNNGVVDDSQLPKDRFSAERLKGVDSTLKIQPAKLEDSAVYLCASSLDPGTGELFFGEGSRLTVL.

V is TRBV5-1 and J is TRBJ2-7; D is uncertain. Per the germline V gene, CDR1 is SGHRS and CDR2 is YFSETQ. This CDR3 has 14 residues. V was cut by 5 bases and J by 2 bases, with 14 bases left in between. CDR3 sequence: CASSPSKNTYEQYF. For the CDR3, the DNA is TGCGCCAGCAGTCCCTCTAAGAATACCTACGAGCAGTACTTC.

The CDR3 nucleotides read TGTGCCAGCAGCTTCAGGGAAGCGGAAGCTTTCTTT. This codes for CASSFREAEAFF. The chain recombines TRBV7-3 with TRBJ1-1; a possible D gene is TRBD1 (5 bases). The CDR3 has 12 amino acids. The germline V gene has CDR1 SGHTA and CDR2 FQGTGA. V gave up 3 bases and J gave up 8 bases, with 10 bases separating them. The whole variable domain, remainder taken from reference TRBV7-3 and TRBJ1-1, is GAGVSQTPSNKVTEKGKYVELRCDPISGHTALYWYRQSLGQGPEFLIYFQGTGAADDSGLPNDRFFAVRPEGSVSTLKIQRTERGDSAVYLCASSFREAEAFFGQGTRLTVV.